A selection of T cell receptor beta chains follows, all from one sample in a study of cytomegalovirus exposure and HLA in healthy donors. TCRdb's copy holds only in-frame clones and misses some; the assay was immunoSEQ multiplex PCR. Among approximately 33,000 clones listed, approximately 55% were seen once. The sample was PBMCs. The receptor source for this set is a woman aged 40 to 50 in good health and CMV-seropositive. CDR3s include the opening cysteine and the closing phenylalanine or tryptophan. A D gene is named only where the DNA matches it firmly. Clone size appears in some rows only: once, few, many, or a class for an expanded clone.

>TRBV5-1|TRBD1|TRBJ2-2|NA
CASSGQGQGFGGELFF
TGCGCCAGCAGCGGACAGGGACAGGGGTTCGGCGGGGAGCTGTTTTTT
>TRBV29-1|NA|TRBJ1-4|few
CSVDIGGLFF
TGCAGCGTTGATATAGGGGGACTGTTTTTT
>TRBV10-2|NA|TRBJ1-4|few
CASGGPMKGEKLFF
TGCGCCAGCGGAGGCCCAATGAAGGGTGAAAAACTGTTTTTT
>TRBV28|TRBD1|TRBJ1-5|few
CASSTGGNQPQHF
TGTGCCAGCAGTACAGGGGGCAATCAGCCCCAGCATTTT
>TRBV15|NA|TRBJ2-1|NA
CATRAGAPYNEQFF
TGTGCCACTAGGGCGGGGGCCCCCTACAATGAGCAGTTCTTC
>TRBV7-8|TRBD1|TRBJ2-5|NA
CASSYGQGAVETQYF
TGTGCCAGCAGCTACGGACAGGGGGCTGTCGAGACCCAGTACTTC
>TRBV2|TRBD2|TRBJ2-1|NA
CASSGGGPYNEQFF
TGTGCCAGCAGCGGCGGGGGGCCGTACAATGAGCAGTTCTTC
>TRBV7-2|TRBD1|TRBJ2-7|few
CASQLGQGYEQYF
TGTGCCAGCCAGCTGGGACAGGGGTACGAGCAGTACTTC
>TRBV11-3|NA|TRBJ1-1|NA
CASSSSSGTEAFF
TGTGCCAGCAGCTCATCCTCCGGCACTGAAGCTTTCTTT
>TRBV6-1|TRBD1|TRBJ2-7|NA
CASSALDRGFSYEQYF
TGTGCCAGCAGTGCTTTGGACAGGGGGTTCTCCTACGAGCAGTACTTC
>TRBV30|NA|TRBJ2-1|NA
CAWQGYEQFF
TGTGCCTGGCAGGGCTATGAGCAGTTCTTC
>TRBV28|NA|TRBJ2-3|NA
CASSLGQTPTDTQYF
TGTGCCAGCAGTTTAGGGCAGACCCCCACAGATACGCAGTATTTT
>TRBV6-6|TRBD1|TRBJ2-3|NA
CASRATGEFADTQYF
TGTGCCAGCAGAGCAACAGGGGAGTTTGCAGATACGCAGTATTTT
>TRBV6-6|NA|TRBJ2-3|few
CATGKGLTDTQYF
TGTGCCACAGGGAAGGGTCTCACAGATACGCAGTATTTT
>TRBV10-3|NA|TRBJ1-1|NA
CATGQNTEAFF
TGTGCCACCGGACAGAACACTGAAGCTTTCTTT
>TRBV11-1|NA|TRBJ1-3|NA
CASSSVGSGNTIYF
TGTGCCAGCAGCTCGGTTGGCTCTGGAAACACCATATATTTT
>TRBV7-3|NA|TRBJ2-7|NA
CASSPLQGYEQYF
TGTGCCAGCAGCCCCCTACAGGGCTACGAGCAGTACTTC
>TRBV2|NA|TRBJ1-6|few
CASNRNSPLHF
TGTGCCAGCAACAGGAATTCACCCCTCCACTTT
>TRBV14|NA|TRBJ1-2|NA
CASSQSRNYGYTF
TGTGCCAGCAGCCAATCTCGGAACTATGGCTACACCTTC
>TRBV23-1|NA|TRBJ1-5|NA
CASGPGKGRQPQHF
TGCGCCAGCGGCCCGGGGAAGGGCAGGCAGCCCCAGCATTTT
>TRBV6-5|TRBD1|TRBJ1-1|NA
CASSYSGQGRTEAFF
TGTGCCAGCAGTTACTCGGGACAGGGGAGGACTGAAGCTTTCTTT